These T cell receptor beta chains were read from a single sample in a study of T cell responses to AZD1222 COVID-19 vaccine. Libraries were prepared by immunoSEQ multiplex PCR; TCRdb keeps only in-frame clonotypes and omits some of them. The sample carries 100,000 to 150,000 clones, about nine tenths recorded once. The sequencing here drew on peripheral blood, taken on day 0 of AZD1222 vaccination. These receptors were taken from an adult in good health. Both conserved end residues are part of each CDR3. The D gene is left open where the match is weak. Size is stated for part of the rows, as once, few or many counts, or as a class when the clone is expanded.

V gene,clone size,D gene,J gene,CDR3 protein,CDR3 DNA
TRBV3-1/TRBV3-2,NA,NA,TRBJ2-7,CASSPTGPYEQYF,TGTGCCAGCAGCCCCACGGGGCCCTACGAGCAGTACTTC
TRBV5-8,NA,NA,TRBJ2-1,CASSRQVSYNEQFF,TGTGCCAGCAGTCGGCAGGTCTCCTACAATGAGCAGTTCTTC
TRBV14,NA,NA,TRBJ1-3,CASSQVTGGNTIYF,TGTGCCAGCAGCCAAGTCACAGGGGGAAACACCATATATTTT
TRBV7-3,NA,TRBD1,TRBJ2-7,CASSLQGASEQYF,TGTGCCAGCAGCTTACAGGGGGCAAGCGAGCAGTACTTC
TRBV10-3,NA,NA,TRBJ1-1,CAISGPGRSEAFF,TGTGCCATCAGTGGACCAGGGAGGAGTGAAGCTTTCTTT
TRBV7-9,NA,TRBD1,TRBJ1-1,CASSLSTGVNTEAFF,TGTGCCAGCAGCTTGTCGACAGGGGTGAACACTGAAGCTTTCTTT
TRBV7-2,NA,NA,TRBJ1-2,CASITRGSGGYTF,TGTGCCAGCATTACCCGGGGTTCGGGGGGCTACACCTTC
TRBV11-2,once,NA,TRBJ2-1,CASSFIVRDKPYNEQFF,TGTGCCAGCAGCTTTATTGTAAGGGACAAACCATACAATGAGCAGTTCTTC
TRBV7-2,NA,NA,TRBJ2-7,CASSYIGGSYEQYF,TGTGCCAGCAGTTATATAGGGGGCTCCTACGAGCAGTACTTC
TRBV3-1/TRBV3-2,few,NA,TRBJ1-3,CASSQKSGNTIYF,TGTGCCAGCAGCCAAAAGTCCGGAAACACCATATATTTT
TRBV19,NA,NA,TRBJ1-4,CASSMVSFRGAGEKLFF,TGTGCCAGTAGTATGGTTAGTTTCCGGGGAGCAGGTGAAAAACTGTTTTTT
TRBV15,NA,NA,TRBJ2-3,CATSRDRGQSTDTQYF,TGTGCCACCAGCAGAGATCGTGGCCAGAGCACAGATACGCAGTATTTT
TRBV4-1,NA,NA,TRBJ2-3,CASSRQRGGDTQYF,TGCGCCAGCAGCCGTCAAAGGGGGGGAGATACGCAGTATTTT
TRBV30,NA,NA,TRBJ2-5,CAWSLRGGHETQYF,TGTGCCTGGAGCCTGAGGGGGGGCCATGAGACCCAGTACTTC
TRBV28,once,NA,TRBJ2-3,CASSPPGGTQYF,TGTGCCAGCAGTCCCCCTGGAGGAACGCAGTATTTT
TRBV19,few,NA,TRBJ2-2,CASSKYGTGELFF,TGTGCCAGTAGTAAATACGGTACCGGGGAGCTGTTTTTT
TRBV7-2,NA,NA,TRBJ1-1,CASSLLNTEAFF,TGTGCCAGCAGCTTATTGAACACTGAAGCTTTCTTT
TRBV20-1,NA,NA,TRBJ2-3,CSASPSYWADTQYF,TGCAGTGCCAGTCCTTCCTATTGGGCAGATACGCAGTATTTT
TRBV25-1,few,NA,TRBJ1-1,CASSEMNTEAFF,TGTGCCAGCAGTGAAATGAACACTGAAGCTTTCTTT
TRBV7-7,once,NA,TRBJ2-2,CASSLTAAITGELFF,TGTGCCAGCAGCTTAACAGCAGCGATCACCGGGGAGCTGTTTTTT
TRBV4-2,once,NA,TRBJ2-3,CASSQEPSIVTDTQYF,TGTGCCAGCAGCCAAGAACCTAGCATCGTAACAGATACGCAGTATTTT
TRBV10-3,NA,NA,TRBJ2-7,CAISDTTYEQYF,TGTGCCATCAGTGACACAACCTACGAGCAGTACTTC
TRBV30,NA,NA,TRBJ1-5,CAWNLANSNQPQHF,TGTGCCTGGAATCTAGCAAATAGCAATCAGCCCCAGCATTTT
TRBV11-3,NA,NA,TRBJ1-1,CASSLGRENTEAFF,TGTGCCAGCAGCCTGGGACGGGAGAACACTGAAGCTTTCTTT
TRBV28,NA,NA,TRBJ1-1,CASSLGGGRTEAFF,TGTGCCAGCAGTTTAGGCGGGGGGCGGACTGAAGCTTTCTTT
TRBV27,NA,NA,TRBJ2-7,CASPNKGEQYF,TGTGCCAGCCCGAACAAGGGCGAGCAGTACTTC
TRBV7-2,NA,NA,TRBJ1-6,CASSLGVFGGTNSPLHF,TGTGCCAGCAGCTTAGGGGTCTTCGGAGGGACGAATTCACCCCTCCACTTT
TRBV6-6,NA,NA,TRBJ2-7,CASAGGTSYEQYF,TGTGCCAGCGCTGGGGGGACCTCCTACGAGCAGTACTTC
TRBV5-6,NA,NA,TRBJ1-2,CASSPDSRGYGYTF,TGTGCCAGCAGCCCCGACAGTAGAGGCTATGGCTACACCTTC
TRBV24-1,NA,TRBD1,TRBJ2-1,CATSDIPGQYLNEQFF,TGTGCCACCAGTGATATCCCGGGACAGTATCTCAATGAGCAGTTCTTC
TRBV24-1,once,NA,TRBJ2-1,CATSGPGPWGSYNEQFF,TGTGCCACCAGTGGCCCGGGCCCCTGGGGCTCCTACAATGAGCAGTTCTTC
TRBV12-3/TRBV12-4,few,NA,TRBJ2-3,CASSPSTDTQYF,TGTGCCAGCAGCCCGTCCACAGATACGCAGTATTTT
TRBV5-4,NA,TRBD2,TRBJ2-5,CASSLAVLRGGKETQYF,TGTGCCAGCAGCTTGGCCGTCTTGCGGGGGGGTAAAGAGACCCAGTACTTC
TRBV18,NA,TRBD1,TRBJ1-5,CASSPGTGPNQPQHF,TGTGCCAGCTCGCCCGGGACAGGGCCCAATCAGCCCCAGCATTTT
TRBV28,NA,NA,TRBJ1-1,CASSWLWGAKNTEAFF,TGTGCCAGCAGTTGGTTGTGGGGGGCGAAGAACACTGAAGCTTTCTTT
TRBV6-5,NA,TRBD1,TRBJ1-2,CASSQDRTYGYTF,TGTGCCAGCAGCCAGGACAGGACCTATGGCTACACCTTC
TRBV5-1,NA,NA,TRBJ2-7,CASSSQRSGTHEQYF,TGCGCCAGCAGTTCCCAGCGATCAGGGACGCACGAGCAGTACTTC
TRBV5-6,NA,NA,TRBJ1-1,CASSLMNTEAFF,TGTGCCAGCAGCTTGATGAACACTGAAGCTTTCTTT
TRBV18,NA,NA,TRBJ2-5,CASSPKETQYF,TGTGCCAGCTCACCAAAAGAGACCCAGTACTTC
TRBV30,NA,NA,TRBJ2-3,CAWNRAGDTQYF,TGTGCCTGGAATCGGGCGGGGGATACGCAGTATTTT
TRBV6-2/TRBV6-3,NA,NA,TRBJ2-3,CASSYGDTQYF,TGTGCCAGCAGTTACGGGGATACGCAGTATTTT
TRBV30,NA,NA,TRBJ1-6,CAWRQNSPLHF,TGTGCCTGGAGACAGAATTCACCCCTCCACTTT
TRBV6-5,NA,TRBD1,TRBJ2-7,CASSYSQGASAEQYF,TGTGCCAGCAGTTACTCCCAGGGGGCGTCAGCCGAGCAGTACTTC
TRBV27,NA,NA,TRBJ2-5,CASRGVSQETQYF,TGTGCCAGCAGAGGAGTTTCCCAAGAGACCCAGTACTTC
TRBV6-1,NA,NA,TRBJ1-5,CASSELPSDQPQHF,TGTGCCAGCAGTGAATTGCCCTCCGATCAGCCCCAGCATTTT
TRBV5-1,NA,NA,TRBJ1-5,CASSLDAGNQPQHF,TGCGCCAGCAGCTTAGACGCAGGCAATCAGCCCCAGCATTTT
TRBV7-2,NA,NA,TRBJ1-5,CASTLGGLNNQPQHF,TGTGCCAGCACCCTAGGGGGGTTGAACAATCAGCCCCAGCATTTT
TRBV19,once,NA,TRBJ1-1,CASIGRANTEAFF,TGTGCCAGTATTGGGAGGGCGAACACTGAAGCTTTCTTT
TRBV18,NA,NA,TRBJ2-7,CASSRSPGFHEQYF,TGTGCCAGCTCACGATCCCCGGGTTTCCACGAGCAGTACTTC
TRBV20-1,NA,NA,TRBJ1-2,CSARENGYTF,TGCAGTGCTAGGGAGAACGGCTACACCTTC
TRBV30,NA,NA,TRBJ2-7,CAWSVRRAGRTYEQYF,TGTGCCTGGAGTGTAAGGAGGGCAGGGCGAACCTACGAGCAGTACTTC
TRBV7-3,NA,NA,TRBJ1-1,CASSEGPGTEAFF,TGTGCCAGCAGTGAGGGGCCGGGCACTGAAGCTTTCTTT
TRBV18,NA,NA,TRBJ1-1,CASSPTPTEAFF,TGTGCCAGCTCACCGACACCCACTGAAGCTTTCTTT
TRBV6-2/TRBV6-3,once,NA,TRBJ2-7,CASSYPSGPLAYEQYF,TGTGCCAGCAGTTACCCCTCGGGACCTCTCGCCTACGAGCAGTACTTC
TRBV18,NA,NA,TRBJ1-1,CASSPRLVLNTEAFF,TGTGCCAGCTCACCCCGGCTGGTGTTGAACACTGAAGCTTTCTTT
TRBV2,NA,TRBD1,TRBJ2-3,CASRVTGGADTQYF,TGTGCCAGCAGAGTCACAGGGGGTGCAGATACGCAGTATTTT
TRBV6-5,NA,NA,TRBJ2-7,CASTYGPGLGYEQYF,TGTGCCAGCACTTACGGTCCGGGACTGGGCTACGAGCAGTACTTC